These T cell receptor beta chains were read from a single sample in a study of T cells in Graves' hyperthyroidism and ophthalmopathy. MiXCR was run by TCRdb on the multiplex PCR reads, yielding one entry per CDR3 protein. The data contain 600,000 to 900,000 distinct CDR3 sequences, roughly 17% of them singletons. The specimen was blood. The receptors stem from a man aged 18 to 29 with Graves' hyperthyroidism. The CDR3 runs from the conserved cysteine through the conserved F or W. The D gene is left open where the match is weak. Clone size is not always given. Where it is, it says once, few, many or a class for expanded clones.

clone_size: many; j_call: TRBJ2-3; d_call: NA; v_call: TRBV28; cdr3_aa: CASSPRYVYGQETDTQYF; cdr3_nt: TGTGCCAGCAGTCCCCGTTATGTTTACGGGCAGGAAACAGATACGCAGTATTTT
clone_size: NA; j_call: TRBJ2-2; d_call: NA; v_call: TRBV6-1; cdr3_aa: CASSEYGGANTGELFF; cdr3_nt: TGTGCCAGCAGTGAATACGGCGGGGCGAACACCGGGGAGCTGTTTTTT
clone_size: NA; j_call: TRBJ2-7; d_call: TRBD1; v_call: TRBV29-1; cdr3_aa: CSVGAGTGSYEQYF; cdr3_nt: TGCAGCGTCGGGGCGGGGACAGGTTCCTACGAGCAGTACTTC
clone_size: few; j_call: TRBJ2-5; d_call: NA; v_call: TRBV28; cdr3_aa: CASRPQIQETQYF; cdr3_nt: TGTGCCAGCAGACCCCAAATCCAAGAGACCCAGTACTTC
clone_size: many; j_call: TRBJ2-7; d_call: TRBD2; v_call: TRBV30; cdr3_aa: CAWSNQREGEQYF; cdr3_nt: TGTGCCTGGAGTAACCAGCGGGAGGGCGAGCAGTACTTC
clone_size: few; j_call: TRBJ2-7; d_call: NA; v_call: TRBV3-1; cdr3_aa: CASSHGGYEQYF; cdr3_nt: TGTGCCAGCAGCCACGGAGGGTACGAGCAGTACTTC
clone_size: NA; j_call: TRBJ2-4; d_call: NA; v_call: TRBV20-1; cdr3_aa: CSARDAGLAKNIQYF; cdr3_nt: TGCAGTGCTAGAGATGCCGGGCTCGCCAAAAACATTCAGTACTTC
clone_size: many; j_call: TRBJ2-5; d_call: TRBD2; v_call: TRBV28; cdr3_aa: CASTLGKRGLYQETQYF; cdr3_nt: TGTGCCAGCACCCTAGGCAAGCGGGGGCTGTACCAAGAGACCCAGTACTTC
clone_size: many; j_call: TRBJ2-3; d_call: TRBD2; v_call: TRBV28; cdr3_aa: CASSITSGSTDTQYF; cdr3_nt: TGTGCCAGCAGTATCACTAGCGGGAGCACAGATACGCAGTATTTT
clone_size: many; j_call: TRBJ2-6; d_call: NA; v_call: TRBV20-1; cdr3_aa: CSASERPGANVLTF; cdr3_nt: TGCAGTGCTAGTGAGAGGCCTGGGGCCAACGTCCTGACTTTC
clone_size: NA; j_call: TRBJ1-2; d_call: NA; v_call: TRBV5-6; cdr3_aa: CASSPAARTSYGYTF; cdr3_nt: TGTGCCAGCAGCCCGGCGGCTAGGACCAGCTATGGCTACACCTTC
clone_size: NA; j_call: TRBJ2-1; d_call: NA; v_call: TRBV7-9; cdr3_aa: CASSLGPFYNEQFF; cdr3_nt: TGTGCCAGCAGCTTAGGACCCTTCTACAATGAGCAGTTCTTC
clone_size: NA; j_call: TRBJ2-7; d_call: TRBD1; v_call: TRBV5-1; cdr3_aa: CASSLPDRGHQQYF; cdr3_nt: TGCGCCAGCAGCTTGCCTGACAGGGGGCACCAGCAGTACTTC
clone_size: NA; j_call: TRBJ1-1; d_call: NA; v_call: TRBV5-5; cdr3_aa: CASSLDGGFTEALF; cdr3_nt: TGTGCCAGCAGCTTGGATGGAGGGTTCACTGAAGCTCTCTTT
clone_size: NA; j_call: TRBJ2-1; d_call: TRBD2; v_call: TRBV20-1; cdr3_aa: CSARKAGGRNEQFF; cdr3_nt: TGCAGTGCTAGAAAAGCGGGAGGCCGAAATGAGCAGTTCTTC
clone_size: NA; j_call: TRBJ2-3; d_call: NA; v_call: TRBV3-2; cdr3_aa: CASSQEGGADEGRGTDTQYF; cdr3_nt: TGTGCCAGCAGCCAAGAAGGCGGGGCGGATGAGGGCCGAGGGACAGATACGCAGTATTTT
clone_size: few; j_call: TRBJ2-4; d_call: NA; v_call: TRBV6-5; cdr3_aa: CASSYDTGDIQYF; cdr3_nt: TGTGCCAGCAGTTACGACACGGGGGACATTCAGTACTTC
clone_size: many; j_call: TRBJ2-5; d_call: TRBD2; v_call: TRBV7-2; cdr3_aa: CASTPRAPGLARQETQYF; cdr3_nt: TGTGCCAGCACCCCTAGGGCGCCGGGACTAGCGAGACAAGAGACCCAGTACTTC
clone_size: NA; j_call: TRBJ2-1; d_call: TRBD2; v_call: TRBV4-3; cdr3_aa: CASSQEASGTTNKQFF; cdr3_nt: TGCGCCAGCAGCCAAGAGGCTAGCGGAACTACTAATAAGCAGTTCTTC
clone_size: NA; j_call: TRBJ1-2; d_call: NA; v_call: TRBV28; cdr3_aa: CASSFEGLGYTF; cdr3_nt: TGTGCCAGCAGTTTTGAGGGACTTGGCTACACCTTC
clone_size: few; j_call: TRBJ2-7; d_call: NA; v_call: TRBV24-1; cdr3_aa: CATAAIPQGEQYF; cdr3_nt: TGTGCCACCGCGGCCATCCCCCAAGGGGAGCAGTACTTC
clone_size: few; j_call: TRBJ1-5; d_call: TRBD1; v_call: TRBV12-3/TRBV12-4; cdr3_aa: CASRARGSQDQPQHF; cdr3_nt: TGTGCCAGCAGAGCCAGGGGGTCTCAGGATCAGCCCCAGCATTTT
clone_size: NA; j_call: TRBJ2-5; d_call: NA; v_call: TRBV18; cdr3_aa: CASPPLPRPETQYF; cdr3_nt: TGTGCCAGCCCACCACTCCCGAGACCAGAGACCCAGTACTTC
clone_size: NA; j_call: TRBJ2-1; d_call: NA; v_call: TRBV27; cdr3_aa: CASSFVGEETQFF; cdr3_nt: TGTGCCAGCAGTTTCGTAGGAGAAGAGACCCAGTTCTTC
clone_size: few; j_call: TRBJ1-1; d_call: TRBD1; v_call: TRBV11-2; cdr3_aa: CASSTRQGKLSEAFF; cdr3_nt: TGTGCCAGCAGCACCCGACAGGGAAAATTATCTGAAGCTTTCTTT
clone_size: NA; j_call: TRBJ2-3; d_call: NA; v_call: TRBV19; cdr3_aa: CASSIEVSGTDTQYF; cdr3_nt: TGTGCCAGTAGTATAGAGGTATCCGGCACAGATACGCAGTATTTT
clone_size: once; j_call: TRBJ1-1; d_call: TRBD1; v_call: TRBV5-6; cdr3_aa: CASSLDRGFPEAFF; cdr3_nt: TGTGCCAGCAGCTTGGACAGGGGGTTCCCTGAAGCTTTCTTT
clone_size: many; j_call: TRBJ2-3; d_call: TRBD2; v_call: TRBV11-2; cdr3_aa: CASTLRGLAYTQYF; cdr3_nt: TGTGCCAGCACCCTCCGTGGACTAGCCTATACGCAGTATTTT
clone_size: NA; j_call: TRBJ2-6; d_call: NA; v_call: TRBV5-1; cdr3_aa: CASSLILGVAGANVLTF; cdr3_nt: TGCGCCAGCAGCCTAATCTTAGGGGTGGCTGGGGCCAACGTCCTGACTTTC
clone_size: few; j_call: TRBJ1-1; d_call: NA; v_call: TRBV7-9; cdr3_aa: CASSLTPFTEAFF; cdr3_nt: TGTGCCAGCAGCTTAACCCCCTTCACTGAAGCTTTCTTT
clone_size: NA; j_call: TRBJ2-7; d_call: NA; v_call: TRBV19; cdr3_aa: CASSMTGVTEQYF; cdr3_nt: TGTGCCAGTAGTATGACGGGAGTAACCGAGCAGTACTTC
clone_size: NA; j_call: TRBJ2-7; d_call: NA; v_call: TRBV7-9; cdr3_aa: CASSWIGVREQYF; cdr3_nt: TGTGCCAGCAGCTGGATTGGGGTACGAGAGCAGTACTTC
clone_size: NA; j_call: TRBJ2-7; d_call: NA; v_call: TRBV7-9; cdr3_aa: CASSLEEFSYEQYF; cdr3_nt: TGTGCCAGCAGCTTAGAAGAGTTCTCCTACGAGCAGTACTTC
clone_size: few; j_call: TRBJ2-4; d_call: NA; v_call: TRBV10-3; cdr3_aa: CAISEGTPKNIQYF; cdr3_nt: TGTGCCATCAGTGAGGGGACACCCAAAAACATTCAGTACTTC
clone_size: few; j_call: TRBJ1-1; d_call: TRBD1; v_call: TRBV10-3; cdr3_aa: CAIARTGDTEAFF; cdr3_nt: TGTGCCATCGCACGGACAGGGGACACTGAAGCTTTCTTT
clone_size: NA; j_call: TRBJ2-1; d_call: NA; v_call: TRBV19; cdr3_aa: CASRGGISYNEQFF; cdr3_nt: TGTGCCAGTAGGGGCGGCATCTCCTACAATGAGCAGTTCTTC
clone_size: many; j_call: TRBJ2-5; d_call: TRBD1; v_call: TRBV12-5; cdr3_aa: CASALGMGRTGVETQYF; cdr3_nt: TGTGCTAGTGCCCTTGGTATGGGGAGGACAGGGGTAGAGACCCAGTACTTC
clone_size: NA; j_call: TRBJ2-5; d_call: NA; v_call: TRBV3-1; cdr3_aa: CASSHHEETQYF; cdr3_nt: TGTGCCAGCAGCCATCATGAGGAGACCCAGTACTTC
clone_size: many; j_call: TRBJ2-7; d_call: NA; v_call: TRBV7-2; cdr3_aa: CASSLTNTYEQYF; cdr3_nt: TGTGCCAGCAGCTTGACAAACACCTACGAGCAGTACTTC
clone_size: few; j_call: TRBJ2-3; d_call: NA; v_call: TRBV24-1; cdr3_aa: CATSDRRGAGLSTDTQYF; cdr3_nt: TGTGCCACCAGTGACCGCCGGGGGGCGGGCCTAAGCACAGATACGCAGTATTTT
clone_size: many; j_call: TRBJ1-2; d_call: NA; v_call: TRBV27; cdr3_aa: CASSFYGTGNYGYTF; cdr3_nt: TGTGCCAGCAGTTTTTACGGGACGGGGAACTATGGCTACACCTTC
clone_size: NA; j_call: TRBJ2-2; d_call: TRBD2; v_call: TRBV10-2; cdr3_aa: CASALAGPQGGELFF; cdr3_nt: TGCGCCAGCGCTTTAGCGGGACCCCAGGGCGGGGAGCTGTTTTTT
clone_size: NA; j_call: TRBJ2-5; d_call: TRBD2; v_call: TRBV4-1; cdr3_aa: CASSQITSGETQYF; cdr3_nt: TGCGCCAGCAGCCAGATCACTAGCGGGGAGACCCAGTACTTC
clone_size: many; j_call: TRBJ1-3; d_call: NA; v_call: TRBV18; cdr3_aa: CASSPGGDTIYF; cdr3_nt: TGTGCCAGCTCACCCGGTGGAGACACCATATATTTT
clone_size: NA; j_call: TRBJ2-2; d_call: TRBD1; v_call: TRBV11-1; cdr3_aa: CASSLPTGGDSGRGTGELFF; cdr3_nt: TGTGCCAGCAGCTTACCTACAGGGGGCGATAGCGGACGGGGCACCGGGGAGCTGTTTTTT
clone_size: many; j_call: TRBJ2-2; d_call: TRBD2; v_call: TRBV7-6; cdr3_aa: CASSLVAALAGTGELFF; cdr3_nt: TGTGCCAGCAGCTTAGTGGCCGCGTTAGCGGGCACCGGGGAGCTGTTTTTT
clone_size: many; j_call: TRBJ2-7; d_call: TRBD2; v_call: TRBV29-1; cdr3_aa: CSVESRTSGRFYEQYF; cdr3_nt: TGCAGCGTTGAATCCCGGACTAGCGGGAGGTTCTACGAGCAGTACTTC
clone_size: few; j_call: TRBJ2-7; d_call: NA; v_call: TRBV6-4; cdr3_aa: CASSDHPLTREQYF; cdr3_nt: TGTGCCAGCAGTGATCATCCCCTAACTAGGGAGCAGTACTTC
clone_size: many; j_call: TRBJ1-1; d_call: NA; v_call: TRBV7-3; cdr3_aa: CASSPRGRGTEAFF; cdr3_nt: TGTGCCAGCAGCCCTCGAGGGCGGGGGACTGAAGCTTTCTTT
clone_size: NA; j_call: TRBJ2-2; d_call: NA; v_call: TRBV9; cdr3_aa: CASLRPGKNTGELFF; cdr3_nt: TGTGCCAGCCTGAGGCCGGGAAAGAACACCGGGGAGCTGTTTTTT
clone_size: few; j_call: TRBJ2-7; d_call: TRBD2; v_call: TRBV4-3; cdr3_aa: CASSRLAGEEQYF; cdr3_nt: TGCGCCAGCAGCCGACTAGCTGGGGAGGAGCAGTACTTC
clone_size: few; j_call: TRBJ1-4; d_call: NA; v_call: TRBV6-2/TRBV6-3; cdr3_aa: CASNQPLDSSEKLFF; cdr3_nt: TGTGCCAGCAACCAACCCCTCGACTCTTCTGAAAAACTGTTTTTT
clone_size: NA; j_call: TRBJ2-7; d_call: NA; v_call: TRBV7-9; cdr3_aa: CASSLWVNEQYF; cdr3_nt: TGTGCCAGCAGCCTGTGGGTAAACGAGCAGTACTTC
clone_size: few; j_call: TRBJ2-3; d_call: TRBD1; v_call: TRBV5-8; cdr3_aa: CASSSRTGARADAQYF; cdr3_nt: TGTGCCAGCAGCAGCCGGACAGGGGCTCGGGCAGATGCGCAGTATTTT
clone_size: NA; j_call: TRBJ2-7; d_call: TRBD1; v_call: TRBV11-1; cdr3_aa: CASSLGLTGGVGQYF; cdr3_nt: TGTGCCAGCAGCTTAGGATTGACAGGGGGCGTCGGGCAGTACTTC
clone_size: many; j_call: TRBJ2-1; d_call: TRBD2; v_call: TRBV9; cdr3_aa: CASSRTAGVGVGEQFF; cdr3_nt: TGTGCCAGCAGCCGAACAGCGGGAGTCGGGGTCGGTGAGCAGTTCTTC
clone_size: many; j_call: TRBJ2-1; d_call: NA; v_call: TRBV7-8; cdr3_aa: CASSLRSADEQFF; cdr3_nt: TGTGCCAGCAGCTTAAGATCCGCGGATGAGCAGTTCTTC
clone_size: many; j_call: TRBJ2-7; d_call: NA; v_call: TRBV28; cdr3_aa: CASSFPTEAYEQYF; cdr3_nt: TGTGCCAGCAGTTTCCCCACAGAGGCCTACGAGCAGTACTTC
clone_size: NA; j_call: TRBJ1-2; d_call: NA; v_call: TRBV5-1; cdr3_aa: CASSWTPVYGYTF; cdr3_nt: TGCGCCAGCAGTTGGACACCAGTTTATGGCTACACCTTC
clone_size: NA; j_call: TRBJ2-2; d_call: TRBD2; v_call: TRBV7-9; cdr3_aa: CASFFGGGNTGELFF; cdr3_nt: TGTGCCAGCTTCTTCGGCGGGGGGAACACCGGGGAGCTGTTTTTT